This T cell receptor (beta chain) was documented in a study of long-term antiretroviral therapy in people with HIV. A v3.0 immunoSEQ assay was performed at survey level. Profiled with immunoSEQ multiplex PCR; TCRdb holds only in-frame clones, not every one. Of 20,000 to 25,000 clones listed, approximately 88% are singletons. This clone has just a few counts. What it binds is unknown. Study-wide results and caveats: Relative to transplant donor controls, diversity remained lower despite increasing after ART.

V was cut by 0 bases and J by 3 bases, with 6 bases left in between. Per germline, CDR1 MGHRA and CDR2 YSYEKL. This CDR3 is 13 amino acids long. Each HIV-infected participant was given treatment in the United States. The content of samples before DNA extraction was about 0.85-11 million cryopreserved PBMC. Sequenced material: unsorted PBMCs, taken 1.2 years after starting antiretroviral therapy. The TCR comes from a woman aged 40 to 50 with HIV. V usage is TRBV4-1 and J usage is TRBJ2-7, with no clear D. The chain's CDR3 is CASSQDAFYEQYF. The CDR3 nucleotides read TGCGCCAGCAGCCAAGATGCGTTCTACGAGCAGTACTTC.